What follows describes a single T cell receptor (beta chain). The antigen remains undetermined. This sample's RNA came from whole unsorted tissue. The library came from three nested PCR rounds adapted from ARM-PCR protocols. TCRdb reanalysed the multiplex PCR reads using MiXCR and keeps one entry per CDR3 protein. Here the sample spans about 68,000 distinct CDR3 sequences, about 60% being singletons. The data were taken from a study of tumor and adjacent non-tumor tissue in lung cancer. Background on the study: The patients, 10 men and five or six women, were about 31 to 80 with stage I to III disease. The study's findings and limits: Tumor TCR diversity, when higher, was linked to shorter survival. Tumor tissue had significantly higher TCR diversity than normal lung. Top 100 clones took a larger repertoire share in normal lung.

The CDR3 has 14 residues. Trimming left V 7 bases short and J 4 bases short, with 16 bases between. Germline V gene lookup returns CDR1 SGHAT and CDR2 FQNNGV. This clonotype was sampled from a man aged 50 to 59 with non-small cell lung cancer. This rearrangement joins TRBV11-2 to TRBJ1-2; tentative D call: TRBD1 (5 bases). Sequenced input: lung tumor tissue. CDR3 in amino acids: CASTVDRFSYGYTF. CDR3 DNA: TGTGCCAGCACCGTCGACAGATTTAGCTATGGCTACACCTTC.